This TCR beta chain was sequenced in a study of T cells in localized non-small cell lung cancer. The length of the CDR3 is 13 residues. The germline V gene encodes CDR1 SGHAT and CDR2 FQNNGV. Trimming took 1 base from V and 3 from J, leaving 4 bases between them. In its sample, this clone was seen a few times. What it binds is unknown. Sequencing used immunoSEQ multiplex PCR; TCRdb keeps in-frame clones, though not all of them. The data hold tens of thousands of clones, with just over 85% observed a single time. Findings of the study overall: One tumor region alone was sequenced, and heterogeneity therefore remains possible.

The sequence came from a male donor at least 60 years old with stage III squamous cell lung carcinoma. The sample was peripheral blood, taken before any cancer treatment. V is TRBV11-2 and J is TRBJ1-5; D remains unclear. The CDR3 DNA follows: TGTGCCAGCAGCTTAGGGCTCAATCAGCCCCAGCATTTT. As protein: CASSLGLNQPQHF.